This entry is about one T cell receptor beta chain. This record belongs to a study of T cell changes during pregnancy in multiple sclerosis. V lost 0 bases and J lost 1, with 6 bases in between. Germline V CDR1 and CDR2: LNHNV, YYDKDF (reference sequence). The CDR3 extends over 15 amino acids. Generated by immunoSEQ multiplex PCR, the TCRdb table keeps only in-frame clones and is missing some. This table has about 99,000 clones, 85% to 95% appearing once. This clonotype was sampled from a female donor with multiple sclerosis, enrolled in a pregnancy study. Sequenced material: peripheral blood, taken after pregnancy. The chain is built from TRBV15 and TRBJ1-4; TRBD1 is a possible D gene (6 bases). CDR3 DNA sequence: TGTGCCACCAGCAGAGAACAGGGAACTAATGAAAAACTGTTTTTT. Its translation is CATSREQGTNEKLFF.